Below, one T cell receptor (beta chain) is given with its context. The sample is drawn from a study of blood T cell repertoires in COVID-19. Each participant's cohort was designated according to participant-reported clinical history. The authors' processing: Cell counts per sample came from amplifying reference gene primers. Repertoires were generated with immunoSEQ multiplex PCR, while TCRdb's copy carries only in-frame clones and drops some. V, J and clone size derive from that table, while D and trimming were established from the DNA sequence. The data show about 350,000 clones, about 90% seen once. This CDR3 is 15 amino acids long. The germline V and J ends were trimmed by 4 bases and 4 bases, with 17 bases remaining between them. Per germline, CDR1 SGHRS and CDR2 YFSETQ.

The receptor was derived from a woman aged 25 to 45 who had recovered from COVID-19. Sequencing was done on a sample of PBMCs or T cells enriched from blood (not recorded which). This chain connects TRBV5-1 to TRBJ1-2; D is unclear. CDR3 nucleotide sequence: TGCGCCAGCAGCCCCCTCTTGGGGAGTAGCTATGGCTACACCTTC. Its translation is CASSPLLGSSYGYTF.